This T cell receptor (beta chain) was identified during a study of cytomegalovirus exposure and HLA in healthy donors. Findings and caveats of the study: The classifier was said to identify cytomegalovirus status with high specificity and sensitivity. A later analysis showed that HLA-associated TCR beta chains had undergone more clonal expansion than equally common others.

With respect to this clone: What it binds is not known.

A multiplex PCR was run with 60 Vbeta primers and 13 Jbeta primers. Clones were read by immunoSEQ multiplex PCR, and TCRdb kept only the in-frame ones, dropping some. This sample has about 160,000 clones, with more than 60% found just once. The CDR3 is 13 residues long. V gave up 2 bases and J gave up 5 bases, with 10 bases separating them. The V gene's germline CDR1 is MNHEY and CDR2 SMNVEV (reference sequence). V usage is TRBV27 and J usage is TRBJ2-7; D not resolved. This receptor was taken from a woman in her twenties or thirties in good health and CMV-seronegative. The material sequenced was PBMCs. CDR3 nucleotides: TGTGCCAGCAGTTTACAGGCCAGCAACGAGCAGTACTTC. Its translation is CASSLQASNEQYF.